A selection of T cell receptor beta chains follows, all from one sample in a study of vaccination and CD4 T cells after COVID-19. Using its own MiXCR run on the PCR reads, TCRdb lists one record per CDR3 protein. Of approximately 15,000 distinct CDR3 sequences listed, about 25% are singletons. No cognate antigen is known for these TCRs. The sample consisted of cultured CD4+ T cells from blood. These TCRs come from a human donor with COVID-19. Both conserved end residues are part of each CDR3. Each record gives: clone size, J gene, D gene, V gene, CDR3 DNA, CDR3 protein. D genes are given only for firm matches. Expanded clones get a size class; other rows say once, few or many, or leave the size out.

. TRBJ1-5 . TRBV12-3/TRBV12-4 TGTGCCAGCAGCTTCCCGGGGGGGTCTAACCAGCCCCAGCATTTT CASSFPGGSNQPQHF
. TRBJ1-2 . TRBV6-5 TGTGCCAGCAGTTACTCAGTAACCACTGGAGGCTACACCTTC CASSYSVTTGGYTF
once TRBJ2-7 . TRBV5-1 TGCGCCAGCAGCTTGGTACAGGGGGGGTACTACGAGCAGTACTTC CASSLVQGGYYEQYF
few TRBJ2-2 . TRBV6-5 TGTGCCAGCAGTTACCAAAACAGGGACGGGGAGCTGTTTTTT CASSYQNRDGELFF
few TRBJ1-3 . TRBV2 TGTGCCAGCAGTGAGGACAATGGAAACACCATATATTTT CASSEDNGNTIYF
few TRBJ2-7 . TRBV7-2 TGTGCCAGCAGCTTAGTGGCGGCCTCCTACGAGCAGTACTTC CASSLVAASYEQYF
. TRBJ1-2 . TRBV5-4 TGTGCCAGCAGCGGGAGCCACAGGGAGACTAACTATGGCTACACCTTC CASSGSHRETNYGYTF
. TRBJ2-3 TRBD2 TRBV6-1 TGTGCCAGCAGTGATTTAGGGCGGGGGGTGGCTGGCACAGATACGCAGTATTTT CASSDLGRGVAGTDTQYF
. TRBJ1-5 TRBD1 TRBV19 TGTGCCAGTAGGCCTGACAGGGGAAGCAATCAGCCCCAGCATTTT CASRPDRGSNQPQHF
. TRBJ2-1 TRBD2 TRBV2 TGTGCCAGCAGCGAAAGACGACTAGCAGATGAGCAGTTCTTC CASSERRLADEQFF
. TRBJ2-2 . TRBV7-2 TGTGCCAGCAGCACCTACTCAGCCGGGGAGCTGTTTTTT CASSTYSAGELFF
. TRBJ2-7 . TRBV2 TGTGCCAGCAGTGCTGTTTCCTACGAGCAGTACTTC CASSAVSYEQYF
. TRBJ1-1 . TRBV15 TGTGCCACCAGCAGAGAGGGGCGGGTCACTGAAGCTTTCTTT CATSREGRVTEAFF
few TRBJ1-5 . TRBV12-3/TRBV12-4 TGTGCCAGCAGTTTTAGGGGCGTGGGTCAGCCCCAGCATTTT CASSFRGVGQPQHF
medium-sized TRBJ2-3 . TRBV27 TGTGCCAGCAGTCTATCGAGCACAGATACGCAGTATTTT CASSLSSTDTQYF
few TRBJ1-5 TRBD1 TRBV7-2 TGTGCCAGCAGACTACAGGGGGAGAATCAGCCCCAGCATTTT CASRLQGENQPQHF
. TRBJ1-5 . TRBV19 TGTGCCAGTAGTCACTACGGACCGACAGATCTAACAAGCAATCAGCCCCAGCATTTT CASSHYGPTDLTSNQPQHF
few TRBJ2-5 . TRBV9 TGTGCCAGCAGCGTAGGGAACGGGGGGCGCGGTGAGACCCAGTACTTC CASSVGNGGRGETQYF
. TRBJ2-5 . TRBV6-1 TGTGCCAGCAGTGTTCGAGACCAAGAGACCCAGTACTTC CASSVRDQETQYF
. TRBJ2-3 TRBD2 TRBV9 TGTGCCAGCAGCGGCGGGGGACTAGCGGGGGGCGGAGATACGCAGTATTTT CASSGGGLAGGGDTQYF
. TRBJ2-1 . TRBV19 TGTGCCAGTACCCCGGAGCGGTCCTACAATGAGCAGTTCTTC CASTPERSYNEQFF
. TRBJ2-5 TRBD2 TRBV7-2 TGTGCCAGCAGGATAGCGGGGGGAGGGGAGACCCAGTACTTC CASRIAGGGETQYF
few TRBJ1-1 TRBD1 TRBV18 TGTGCCAGCTCACAGGGGGCGCGGAACACTGAAGCTTTCTTT CASSQGARNTEAFF
few TRBJ1-2 . TRBV28 TGTGCCAGCAGTCTCCCTGCCGGATTTGACTCAAATGGCTACACCTTC CASSLPAGFDSNGYTF
large TRBJ2-7 . TRBV7-8 TGTGCCAGCAGCCCAAGTCCGGGGGAGTCCTACGAGCAGTACTTC CASSPSPGESYEQYF
. TRBJ2-2 TRBD1 TRBV11-3 TGTGCCAGCAGCTTAGCCCAGGGGGCAAAAGGGGAGCTGTTTTTT CASSLAQGAKGELFF
. TRBJ1-3 TRBD1 TRBV4-2 TGTGCCAGCAGCCCCGCCGGGACAGGGGGTTCCTCTGGAAACACCATATATTTT CASSPAGTGGSSGNTIYF
. TRBJ1-1 . TRBV27 TGTGCCAGGACGCCTATGGACACTGAAGCTTTCTTT CARTPMDTEAFF
few TRBJ1-1 . TRBV7-2 TGTGCCAGCAGCTTAGCGCCCGGGAACACTGAAGCTTTCTTT CASSLAPGNTEAFF
few TRBJ2-3 TRBD2 TRBV12-3/TRBV12-4 TGTGCCAGCAGATCCCGACTAGCGGGGGATACGCAGTATTTT CASRSRLAGDTQYF
. TRBJ1-5 . TRBV19 TGTGCCAGTAGCTCTCTTGACAGGAATAAATGGTGGTGGAATCAGCCCCAGCATTTT CASSSLDRNKWWWNQPQHF
. TRBJ1-4 TRBD1 TRBV5-1 TGCGCCAGCAGCCCGGACAGGGGAGGACGCGAAAAACTGTTTTTT CASSPDRGGREKLFF
. TRBJ1-2 TRBD1 TRBV5-4 TGTGCCGGCAGCTGCGGACAGGTAGCTAACTATGGCTACACCTTC CAGSCGQVANYGYTF
few TRBJ2-4 TRBD2 TRBV19 TGTGCCAGTAGTATTAGCGGGGGATCCAACATTCAGTACTTC CASSISGGSNIQYF
. TRBJ2-7 TRBD1 TRBV19 TGTGCCAGTAGTATGGATGGCAGGGGGCCTTACGAGCAGTACTTC CASSMDGRGPYEQYF
few TRBJ2-7 . TRBV7-9 TGTGCCAGCAGCATCCTCCGGGACGGATACTCCTACGAGCAGTACTTC CASSILRDGYSYEQYF
. TRBJ2-3 . TRBV5-6 TGTGCCAGCAGCTTGTTGGATACGCAGTATTTT CASSLLDTQYF
. TRBJ1-3 TRBD1 TRBV4-2 TGTGCCAGCAGCCAAGATGTGGGCAGGGGGGGTGGAAACACCATATATTTT CASSQDVGRGGGNTIYF
few TRBJ2-4 TRBD2 TRBV19 TGTGCCAGTAGTATTCAGGCGGGGGGGCCTGGCAAAAACATTCAGTACTTC CASSIQAGGPGKNIQYF
. TRBJ2-7 TRBD1 TRBV20-1 TGCAGTGCTCCCAACCCGGGACAGGGGTCCCACGAGCAGTACTTC CSAPNPGQGSHEQYF
medium-sized TRBJ1-2 . TRBV19 TGTGCCAGTAAGTCCGACTATGGCTACACCTTC CASKSDYGYTF
few TRBJ1-2 . TRBV4-1 TGCGCCAGCAGCCAAGATTCGGGCAGCTACTATGGCTACACCTTC CASSQDSGSYYGYTF
once TRBJ2-2 TRBD2 TRBV7-2 TGTGCCAGCAGCTTAGCGCTCAGCGGGGGGGCCTGGACCGGGGAGCTGTTTTTT CASSLALSGGAWTGELFF